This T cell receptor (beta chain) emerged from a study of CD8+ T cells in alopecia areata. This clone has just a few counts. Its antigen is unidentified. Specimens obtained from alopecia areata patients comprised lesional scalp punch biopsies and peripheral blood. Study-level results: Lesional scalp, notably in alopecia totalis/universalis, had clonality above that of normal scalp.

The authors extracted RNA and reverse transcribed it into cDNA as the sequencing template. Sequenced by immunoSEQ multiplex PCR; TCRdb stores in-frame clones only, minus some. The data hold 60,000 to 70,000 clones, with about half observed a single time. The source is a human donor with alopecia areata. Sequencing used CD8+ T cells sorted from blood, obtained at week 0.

The CDR3 here is CSVEPGDGLSGYTF. DNA for the CDR3: TGCAGCGTTGAACCCGGGGACGGTCTAAGCGGCTACACCTTC. V gene TRBV29-1 combines with J gene TRBJ1-2; a weak D match, TRBD1 (5 bases). In germline, CDR1 is SQVTM, CDR2 ANQGSEA. V lost 2 bases to trimming and J lost 8 bases, with 18 bases between them. The CDR3 is made up of 14 amino acids.